This is a list of T cell receptor beta chains from one sample in a study of T cells in Graves' hyperthyroidism and ophthalmopathy. TCRdb re-derived calls from the multiplex PCR reads in MiXCR, one entry per CDR3 protein. The data contain under 350,000 distinct CDR3 sequences, 15% to 20% of them singletons. The specimen was blood. Receptors originate from a woman aged 50 to 65 with Graves' hyperthyroidism. Both conserved end residues are part of each CDR3. Each record gives: CDR3 length, J gene, clone size, D gene, V gene, CDR3 DNA, CDR3 protein. The D gene is left open where the match is weak. The size entry is marked missing in some rows and otherwise reads once, few, many or a size class.

len: 16
j_gene: TRBJ1-3
abundance: few
d_gene: NA
v_gene: TRBV7-9
CDR3nt: TGTGCCAGCAGCCCCAGGGGAGGTGCGCCCGGAAACACCATATATTTT
CDR3aa: CASSPRGGAPGNTIYF

len: 15
j_gene: TRBJ1-5
abundance: many
d_gene: NA
v_gene: TRBV30
CDR3nt: TGTGCCTGGAGTACCTCTCGGGGTGACAATCAGCCCCAGCATTTT
CDR3aa: CAWSTSRGDNQPQHF

len: 15
j_gene: TRBJ2-7
abundance: many
d_gene: NA
v_gene: TRBV11-2
CDR3nt: TGTGCCAGCAGCTTAGGGGGGCAGGGTACCTACGAGCAGTACTTC
CDR3aa: CASSLGGQGTYEQYF

len: 14
j_gene: TRBJ1-1
abundance: NA
d_gene: NA
v_gene: TRBV4-2
CDR3nt: TGTGCCAGCAGCCAACGCCAGCTGAACACTGAAGCTTTCTTT
CDR3aa: CASSQRQLNTEAFF

len: 14
j_gene: TRBJ2-7
abundance: NA
d_gene: NA
v_gene: TRBV9
CDR3nt: TGTGCCAGCAGCGTAGAGCACAGGTCGGGCGAGCAGTACTTC
CDR3aa: CASSVEHRSGEQYF

len: 13
j_gene: TRBJ2-4
abundance: NA
d_gene: NA
v_gene: TRBV3-1
CDR3nt: TGTGCCAGCAGCCAAGCCAGGAGCCACATTCAGTACTTC
CDR3aa: CASSQARSHIQYF

len: 15
j_gene: TRBJ2-5
abundance: NA
d_gene: NA
v_gene: TRBV5-1
CDR3nt: TGCGCCAGCAGCACCGAGGGGGGTTCCCAAGAGACCCAGTACTTC
CDR3aa: CASSTEGGSQETQYF

len: 13
j_gene: TRBJ2-3
abundance: few
d_gene: NA
v_gene: TRBV6-1
CDR3nt: TGTGCCGTACGAGGGGATCGTTCAGATACGCAGTATTTT
CDR3aa: CAVRGDRSDTQYF

len: 15
j_gene: TRBJ1-1
abundance: many
d_gene: NA
v_gene: TRBV15
CDR3nt: TGTGCCACCAGCAGGAAGAAAGATGGAAGCACTGAAGCTTTCTTT
CDR3aa: CATSRKKDGSTEAFF

len: 13
j_gene: TRBJ1-5
abundance: many
d_gene: NA
v_gene: TRBV3-1
CDR3nt: TGTGCCAGCAGCCAACAGGGAAATCAGCCCCAGCATTTT
CDR3aa: CASSQQGNQPQHF

len: 16
j_gene: TRBJ1-2
abundance: few
d_gene: NA
v_gene: TRBV7-9
CDR3nt: TGTGCCAGCAGCTTAGGGGGGGGCCGGTTCGACTATGGCTACACCTTC
CDR3aa: CASSLGGGRFDYGYTF

len: 14
j_gene: TRBJ2-2
abundance: many
d_gene: NA
v_gene: TRBV12-3/TRBV12-4
CDR3nt: TGTGCCAGCAGTTTTTCTAGCAACACCGGGGAGCTGTTTTTT
CDR3aa: CASSFSSNTGELFF

len: 14
j_gene: TRBJ2-7
abundance: NA
d_gene: NA
v_gene: TRBV29-1
CDR3nt: TGCAGCGTGCTAGGGGCAGGGCTAACCTACGAGCAGTACTTC
CDR3aa: CSVLGAGLTYEQYF

len: 15
j_gene: TRBJ2-2
abundance: NA
d_gene: NA
v_gene: TRBV28
CDR3nt: TGTGCCAGCAGTACACCGGGAGTAAGGACCGGGGAGCTGTTTTTT
CDR3aa: CASSTPGVRTGELFF

len: 15
j_gene: TRBJ1-3
abundance: few
d_gene: NA
v_gene: TRBV5-1
CDR3nt: TGCGCCAGCAGCACGGACGGGGTCGCTGGAAACACCATATATTTT
CDR3aa: CASSTDGVAGNTIYF

len: 15
j_gene: TRBJ2-2
abundance: NA
d_gene: NA
v_gene: TRBV4-1
CDR3nt: TGCGCCAGCAGCCAACCGGGTCGCCGCACCGGGGAGCTGTTTTTT
CDR3aa: CASSQPGRRTGELFF

len: 17
j_gene: TRBJ2-3
abundance: NA
d_gene: TRBD1
v_gene: TRBV7-3
CDR3nt: TGTGCCAGCAGCCCGTACGCAGGGGGAACTAGCACAGATACGCAGTATTTT
CDR3aa: CASSPYAGGTSTDTQYF

len: 13
j_gene: TRBJ2-4
abundance: NA
d_gene: NA
v_gene: TRBV12-3/TRBV12-4
CDR3nt: TGTGCCAGCAGTTTACAGGGGTTGGGCATTCAGTACTTC
CDR3aa: CASSLQGLGIQYF

len: 18
j_gene: TRBJ2-7
abundance: NA
d_gene: TRBD2
v_gene: TRBV20-1
CDR3nt: TGCAGTGGTTCGGGACTAGCGGACGGAGCTCGGAGCTCCTACGAGCAGTACTTC
CDR3aa: CSGSGLADGARSSYEQYF

len: 14
j_gene: TRBJ2-1
abundance: few
d_gene: TRBD2
v_gene: TRBV20-1
CDR3nt: TGCAGTGCCAGTAGCGGGAGCTCCTACAATGAGCAGTTCTTC
CDR3aa: CSASSGSSYNEQFF

len: 14
j_gene: TRBJ1-1
abundance: many
d_gene: TRBD1
v_gene: TRBV5-5
CDR3nt: TGTGCCAGCAGCAGGGACAGCGGGAACACTGAAGCTTTCTTT
CDR3aa: CASSRDSGNTEAFF

len: 15
j_gene: TRBJ1-1
abundance: many
d_gene: NA
v_gene: TRBV18
CDR3nt: TGTGCCAGCTCACCGGGGGGCGGGATGGACACTGAAGCTTTCTTT
CDR3aa: CASSPGGGMDTEAFF

len: 13
j_gene: TRBJ2-1
abundance: NA
d_gene: TRBD1
v_gene: TRBV6-1
CDR3nt: TGTGCCAGCACAGGGACAGGCCGCAATGAGCAGTTCTTC
CDR3aa: CASTGTGRNEQFF

len: 15
j_gene: TRBJ2-3
abundance: few
d_gene: TRBD2
v_gene: TRBV7-8
CDR3nt: TGTGCCAGCAGCGTCCGGGACTATTACACAGATACGCAGTATTTT
CDR3aa: CASSVRDYYTDTQYF